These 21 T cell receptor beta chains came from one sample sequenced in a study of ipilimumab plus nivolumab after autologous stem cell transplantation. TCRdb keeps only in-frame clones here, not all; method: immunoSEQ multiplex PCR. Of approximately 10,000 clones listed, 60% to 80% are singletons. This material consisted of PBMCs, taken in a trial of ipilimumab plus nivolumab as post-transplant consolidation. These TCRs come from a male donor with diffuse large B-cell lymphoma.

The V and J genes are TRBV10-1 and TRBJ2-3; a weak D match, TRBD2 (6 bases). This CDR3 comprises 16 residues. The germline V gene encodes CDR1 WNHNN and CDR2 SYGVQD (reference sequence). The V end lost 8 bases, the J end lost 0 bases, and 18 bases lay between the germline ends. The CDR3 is CASAQTGLLSTDTQYF. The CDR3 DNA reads TGCGCCAGCGCCCAGACTGGACTACTTAGCACAGATACGCAGTATTTT.

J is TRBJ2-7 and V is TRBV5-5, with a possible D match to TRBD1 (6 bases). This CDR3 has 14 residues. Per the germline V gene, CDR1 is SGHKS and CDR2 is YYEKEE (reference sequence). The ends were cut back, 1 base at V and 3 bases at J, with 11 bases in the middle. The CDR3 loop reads CASSLMAGVYEQYF. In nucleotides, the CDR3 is TGTGCCAGCAGCTTGATGGCAGGGGTCTACGAGCAGTACTTC.

The CDR3 DNA follows: TGTGCCAGCTCACGCCTAGCGGGGGGGCCCGGCGATGAGCAGTTCTTC. Protein product: CASSRLAGGPGDEQFF. This chain joins TRBV18 and TRBJ2-1; 12 bases are a match to TRBD2. From germline, CDR1 is KGHSH and CDR2 LQKENI. V lost 4 bases and J lost 8; bases outside the gene matches: 9. CDR3 size: 16 residues. The variable domain in full, with the rest retrieved from reference TRBV18 and TRBJ2-1, is NAGVMQNPRHLVRRRGQEARLRCSPMKGHSHVYWYRQLPEEGLKFMVYLQKENIIDESGMPKERFSAEFPKEGPSILRIQQVVRGDSAAYFCASSRLAGGPGDEQFFGPGTRLTVL.

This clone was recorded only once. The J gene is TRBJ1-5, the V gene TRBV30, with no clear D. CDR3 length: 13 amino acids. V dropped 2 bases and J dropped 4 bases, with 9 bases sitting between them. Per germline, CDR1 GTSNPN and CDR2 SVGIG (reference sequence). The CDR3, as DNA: TGTGCCTGGAGTAGGAGTATTAATCAGCCCCAGCATTTT. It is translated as CAWSRSINQPQHF. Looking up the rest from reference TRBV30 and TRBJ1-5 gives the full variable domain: SQTIHQWPATLVQPVGSPLSLECTVEGTSNPNLYWYRQAAGRGLQLLFYSVGIGQISSEVPQNLSASRPQDRQFILSSKKLLLSDSGFYLCAWSRSINQPQHFGDGTRLSIL.

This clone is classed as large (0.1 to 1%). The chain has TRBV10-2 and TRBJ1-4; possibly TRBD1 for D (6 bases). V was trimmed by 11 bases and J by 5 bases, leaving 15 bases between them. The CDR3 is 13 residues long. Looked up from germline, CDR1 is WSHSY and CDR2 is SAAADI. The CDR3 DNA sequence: TGCGCCTCAACGGGACACCTCAATGAAAAACTGTTTTTT. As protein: CASTGHLNEKLFF.

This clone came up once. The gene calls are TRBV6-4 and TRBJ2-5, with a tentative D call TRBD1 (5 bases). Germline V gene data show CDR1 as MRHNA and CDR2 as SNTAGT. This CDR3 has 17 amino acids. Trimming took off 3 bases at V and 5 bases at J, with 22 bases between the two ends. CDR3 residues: CASSECNRITVDETQYF. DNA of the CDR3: TGTGCCAGCAGTGAGTGTAACAGGATCACCGTCGACGAGACCCAGTACTTC.

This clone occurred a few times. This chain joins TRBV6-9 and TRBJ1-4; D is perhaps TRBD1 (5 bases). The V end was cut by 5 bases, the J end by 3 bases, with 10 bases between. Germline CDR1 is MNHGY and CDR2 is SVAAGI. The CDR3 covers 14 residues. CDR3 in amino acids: CASSNGAANEKLFF. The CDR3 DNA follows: TGTGCCAGCAGTAATGGGGCAGCTAATGAAAAACTGTTTTTT.

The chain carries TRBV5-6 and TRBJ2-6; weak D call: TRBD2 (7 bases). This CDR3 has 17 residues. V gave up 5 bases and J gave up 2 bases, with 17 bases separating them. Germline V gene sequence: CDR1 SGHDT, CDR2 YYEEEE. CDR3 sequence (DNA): TGTGCCAGCAGTCGTATAGGGGGGGGCACTGGGGCCAACGTCCTGACTTTC. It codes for CASSRIGGGTGANVLTF.

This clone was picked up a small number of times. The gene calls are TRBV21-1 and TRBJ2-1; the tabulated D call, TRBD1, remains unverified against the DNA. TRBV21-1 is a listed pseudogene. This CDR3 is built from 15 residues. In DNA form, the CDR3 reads TGTGCCAGCAGCCCTCCCAGGACAAGTTACAATGAGCAGTTCTTC. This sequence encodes CASSPPRTSYNEQFF.

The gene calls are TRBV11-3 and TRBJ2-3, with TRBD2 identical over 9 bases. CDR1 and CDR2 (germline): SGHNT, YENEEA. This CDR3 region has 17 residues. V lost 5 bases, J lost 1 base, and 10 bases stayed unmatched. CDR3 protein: CASSAKSSGDGTDTQYF. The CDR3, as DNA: TGTGCCAGCAGCGCCAAGTCTAGCGGGGATGGCACAGATACGCAGTATTTT.

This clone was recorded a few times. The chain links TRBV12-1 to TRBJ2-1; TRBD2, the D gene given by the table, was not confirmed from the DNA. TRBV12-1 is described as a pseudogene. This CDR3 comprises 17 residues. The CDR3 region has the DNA TGTGCCAGCAGCTCGGAGGGCGGGAGGGTCCCCTACAATGAGCAGTTCTTC. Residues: CASSSEGGRVPYNEQFF.

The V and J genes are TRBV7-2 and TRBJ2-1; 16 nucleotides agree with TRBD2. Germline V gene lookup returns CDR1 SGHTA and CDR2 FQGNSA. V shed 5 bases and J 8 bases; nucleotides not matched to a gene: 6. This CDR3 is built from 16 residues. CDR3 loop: CASSPGTSGGEHEQFF. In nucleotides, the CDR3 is TGTGCCAGCAGCCCAGGGACTAGCGGGGGGGAACATGAGCAGTTCTTC.

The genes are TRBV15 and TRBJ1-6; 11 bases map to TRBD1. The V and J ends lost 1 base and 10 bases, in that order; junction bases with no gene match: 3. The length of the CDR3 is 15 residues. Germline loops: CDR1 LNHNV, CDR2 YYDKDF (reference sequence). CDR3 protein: CATSRVRDRGSPLHF. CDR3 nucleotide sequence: TGTGCCACCAGCAGAGTCCGGGACAGGGGGTCACCCCTCCACTTT.

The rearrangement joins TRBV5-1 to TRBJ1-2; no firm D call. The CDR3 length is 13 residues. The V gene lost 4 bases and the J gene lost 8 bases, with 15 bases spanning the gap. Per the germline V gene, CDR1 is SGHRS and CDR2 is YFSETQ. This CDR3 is CASSPELGGGYTF. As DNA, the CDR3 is TGCGCCAGCAGCCCCGAGCTGGGAGGGGGCTACACCTTC.

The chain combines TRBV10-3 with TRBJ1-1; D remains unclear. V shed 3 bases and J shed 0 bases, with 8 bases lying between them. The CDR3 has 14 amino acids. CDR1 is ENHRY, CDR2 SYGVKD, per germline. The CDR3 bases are TGTGCCATCAGTGACATGCGGGTGAACACTGAAGCTTTCTTT. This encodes CAISDMRVNTEAFF.

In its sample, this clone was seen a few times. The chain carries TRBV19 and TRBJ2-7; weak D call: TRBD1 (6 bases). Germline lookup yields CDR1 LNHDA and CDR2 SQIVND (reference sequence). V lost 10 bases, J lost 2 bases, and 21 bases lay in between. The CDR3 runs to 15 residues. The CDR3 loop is CATRAETGLTYEQYF. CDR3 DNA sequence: TGTGCCACCCGGGCCGAGACAGGTTTAACCTACGAGCAGTACTTC.

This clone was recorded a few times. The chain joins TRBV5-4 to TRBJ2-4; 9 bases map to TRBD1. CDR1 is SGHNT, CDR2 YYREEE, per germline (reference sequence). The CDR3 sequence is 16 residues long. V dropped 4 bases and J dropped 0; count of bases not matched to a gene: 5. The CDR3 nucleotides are TGTGCCAGCAGCAACCGGGACAGGGAAGCCAAAAACATTCAGTACTTC. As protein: CASSNRDREAKNIQYF.

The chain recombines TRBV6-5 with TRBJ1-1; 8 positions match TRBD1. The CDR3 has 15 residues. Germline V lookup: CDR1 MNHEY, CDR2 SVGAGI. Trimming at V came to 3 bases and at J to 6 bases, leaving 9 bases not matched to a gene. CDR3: CASSYRGRGLAEAFF. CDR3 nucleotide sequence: TGTGCCAGCAGTTATCGGGGCAGGGGGCTGGCTGAAGCTTTCTTT.

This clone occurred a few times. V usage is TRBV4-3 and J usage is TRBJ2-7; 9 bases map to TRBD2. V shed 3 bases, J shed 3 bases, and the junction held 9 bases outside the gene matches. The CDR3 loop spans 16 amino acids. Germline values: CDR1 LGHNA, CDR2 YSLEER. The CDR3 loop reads CASSQDGLARLYEQYF. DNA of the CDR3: TGCGCCAGCAGCCAGGACGGACTAGCGAGACTCTACGAGCAGTACTTC.

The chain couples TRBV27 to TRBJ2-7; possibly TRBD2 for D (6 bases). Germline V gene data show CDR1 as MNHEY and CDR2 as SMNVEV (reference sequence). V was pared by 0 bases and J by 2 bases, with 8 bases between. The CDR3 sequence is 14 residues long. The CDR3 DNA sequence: TGTGCCAGCAGTTTATCACTAGCAACCTACGAGCAGTACTTC. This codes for CASSLSLATYEQYF.

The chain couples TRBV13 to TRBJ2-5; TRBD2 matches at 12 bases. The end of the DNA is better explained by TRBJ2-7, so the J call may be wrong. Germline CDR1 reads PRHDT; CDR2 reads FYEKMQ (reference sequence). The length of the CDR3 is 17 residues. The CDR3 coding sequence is TGTGCCAGCAGCTTAGGAAATAGACTAGCGGGGGTTCACGAGCAGTACTTC. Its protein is CASSLGNRLAGVHEQYF.